The clone carrying this T cell receptor (beta chain) showed up many times. This sample stems from a study of human T cells and chemical hapten exposure. Noted time point: patch test 1, 2 weeks after DPC sensitization. The sample's treatment: therapeutic diphenylcyclopropenone sensitization with weekly scalp DPC. Unfractionated whole blood yielded the extracted total RNA. TCRdb processed the RACE reads anew with MiXCR; each CDR3 protein has one entry. Of approximately 41,000 distinct CDR3 sequences listed, over 3.5% are singletons. The germline V gene encodes CDR1 MGHRA and CDR2 YSYEKL. Trimming stripped 2 bases from V and 0 bases from J, with 12 bases between. The CDR3 totals 16 residues.

The TCR sequence derives from a man aged 50 to 59 with alopecia areata. Some clones in this sample may be carry-over from other donors' samples. The input for sequencing was whole blood, taken in connection with sensitization to the hapten diphenylcyclopropenone (DPC). The rearrangement joins TRBV4-1 to TRBJ2-3, with unresolved D. In nucleotides, the CDR3 is TGCGCCAGCAGCCAACAACAAGAGACCAGCACAGATACGCAGTATTTT. It yields the protein CASSQQQETSTDTQYF.